The 24 T cell receptor beta chains below were found in one sample sequenced in a study of post-analysis software for immune sequencing data. Antigen specificity for these receptors is unknown. Carried by the TCR beta cDNA libraries were unique molecular identifiers. TCRdb re-called the PCR reads with MiXCR, one entry per CDR3 protein. This sample carries 820,000 or so distinct CDR3 sequences, roughly half of them seen once, and the ten largest clones take roughly 4.4%. Study-level results: Among 5 or 6 TRBV segments more frequent in patients than controls were TRBV5-6, TRBV5-1 and TRBV20-1.

The sample consisted of blood. The receptor set was obtained from a girl aged 10 to 17 with multiple sclerosis.

This clonotype was found a few times. J is TRBJ2-7 and V is TRBV27; 12 bases are shared with TRBD2. CDR3 length equals 17 residues. V shed 2 bases and J 2 bases; nucleotides not matched to a gene: 7. Looked up from germline, CDR1 is MNHEY and CDR2 is SMNVEV (reference sequence). CDR3 DNA: TGTGCCAGCAGTTTAAGCCCCTCTAGCGGGAGGGCCTACGAGCAGTACTTC. The encoded protein is CASSLSPSSGRAYEQYF.

The V and J genes are TRBV7-8 and TRBJ2-4, with D tentatively TRBD2 (5 bases). TRBJ2-7 matches the DNA end more closely, so the J call is doubtful. Per germline, CDR1 SGHVS and CDR2 FQNEAQ. The CDR3 extends over 14 amino acids. In DNA, the CDR3 is TGTGCCAGCAGCTTAGCGAGACTACTTGACGAGCAGTACTTC. Its protein is CASSLARLLDEQYF.

This clonotype occurred a few times. The V call is TRBV7-2, the J call TRBJ2-5, with 7 bases matching TRBD2. The CDR3 sequence is 16 residues long. Germline CDR1 SGHTA, CDR2 FQGNSA. The junction had 6 bases not matched to a gene; V was cut back by 1 base and J by 1 base. This CDR3 reads CASSLVASGGQETQYF. In nucleotides, the CDR3 is TGTGCCAGCAGCTTAGTAGCTAGCGGAGGCCAAGAGACCCAGTACTTC.

The genes are TRBV12-3 or TRBV12-4 and TRBJ2-4; 8 bases align to TRBD1. The J call may not be correct, given that the DNA end is closer to TRBJ2-7. This CDR3 comprises 16 residues. For the CDR3, the DNA is TGTGCCAGCAGTCCGAGGACAGGGAGTGGTTTCCACGAGCAGTACTTC. Its protein product is CASSPRTGSGFHEQYF.

CDR3 sequence reads: CASSQDWGPQQETQYF. In nucleotides, the CDR3 is TGTGCCAGCAGCCAAGATTGGGGCCCACAGCAAGAGACCCAGTACTTC. This sequence joins TRBV3-1 and TRBJ2-5; a possible D gene is TRBD1 (5 bases). Germline assignment: CDR1 LGHDT and CDR2 YNNKEL (reference sequence). CDR3 length: 16 amino acids. The V end was cut by 0 bases, the J end by 2 bases, with 13 bases between.

This sequence joins TRBV5-1 and TRBJ2-3; perhaps TRBD1 as D (6 bases). The CDR3 sequence is 14 residues long. Germline V gene lookup returns CDR1 SGHRS and CDR2 YFSETQ. Between the trimmed V and J ends, which lost 4 bases and 0 bases, there was a span of 9 bases. CDR3 coding DNA: TGCGCCAGCAGCAGACAGGATAGCACAGATACGCAGTATTTT. This sequence encodes CASSRQDSTDTQYF.

The chain has TRBV7-6 and TRBJ1-6; possibly TRBD1 for D (5 bases). The CDR3 runs to 14 residues. V was clipped by 0 bases and J by 10 bases, with 10 bases between them. Germline lookup yields CDR1 SGHVS and CDR2 FNYEAQ. CDR3 residues: CASSLAGGLSPLHF. CDR3 DNA sequence: TGTGCCAGCAGCTTAGCGGGGGGATTATCACCCCTCCACTTT.

The V call is TRBV29-1, the J call TRBJ2-1; the match to TRBD2 covers 16 bases. Germline V gene data show CDR1 as SQVTM and CDR2 as ANQGSEA. The CDR3 spans 17 residues. V trimming: 6 bases; J trimming: 2 bases; junction bases outside the gene matches: 7. The CDR3 region is CSVSGTSGGVTYNEQFF. DNA for the CDR3: TGCAGCGTATCCGGGACTAGCGGGGGGGTAACCTACAATGAGCAGTTCTTC.

The chain links TRBV29-1 to TRBJ2-5, with 7 bases aligning to TRBD2. The better agreement between TRBJ2-7 and the DNA end casts doubt on the J call. The germline V gene has CDR1 SQVTM and CDR2 ANQGSEA. The CDR3 runs to 13 residues. The CDR3 nucleotides read TGCAGCGTCCCTGCGGGGAGGGAATACGAGCAGTACTTC. It codes for CSVPAGREYEQYF.

The chain joins TRBV29-1 to TRBJ2-5, with D perhaps being TRBD1 or TRBD2 (5 bases each). The CDR3 totals 11 residues. The germline V gene has CDR1 SQVTM and CDR2 ANQGSEA. V lost 2 bases, J lost 8 bases, and 9 bases lay in between. CDR3 sequence: CSVENGDTQYF. The CDR3 DNA reads as TGCAGCGTTGAAAACGGGGACACCCAGTACTTC.

The chain links TRBV7-6 to TRBJ2-4, with D uncertain. The better agreement between TRBJ2-7 and the DNA end casts doubt on the J call. This CDR3 is built from 15 residues. Germline V lookup: CDR1 SGHVS, CDR2 FNYEAQ. CDR3 DNA: TGTGCCAGCGGCGCTTCCGGACGGGCGATATACGAGCAGTACTTC. This translates into CASGASGRAIYEQYF.

The genes are TRBV20-1 and TRBJ1-2; TRBD1 agrees at 8 bases. This CDR3 is built from 15 residues. Germline V gene data show CDR1 as DFQATT and CDR2 as SNEGSKA (reference sequence). Losses at the gene ends were 6 bases for V and 1 base for J; bases not matched to a gene: 10. Here the CDR3 reads CSAYNPGQGNYGYTF. The CDR3 bases are TGCAGTGCCTATAACCCAGGACAGGGTAACTATGGCTACACCTTC.

As to this clonotype: At one of its ends the junction is not consistent with the germline gene, which may arise from a read error. V gene TRBV6-5 combines with J gene TRBJ2-2; the match to TRBD2 covers 9 bases. This CDR3 spans 15 amino acids. Germline V gene lookup returns CDR1 MNHEY and CDR2 SVGAGI. The CDR3 region has the DNA TGTGCCAGCAGTTACTTCGCGGGGGGGCCGGATGAGCAGTTTTTT. Encoded protein: CASSYFAGGPDEQFF.

This chain joins TRBV5-1 and TRBJ2-3, with 10 bases fitting TRBD1. The CDR3 sequence is 16 residues long. The ends lost 4 bases at V and 5 bases at J; junction bases unmatched: 10. Germline-derived CDR1 and CDR2 are SGHRS and YFSETQ. DNA for the CDR3: TGCGCCAGCAGCCAGAACACCGGGACAGGGGTAGATACGCAGTATTTT. Residues: CASSQNTGTGVDTQYF.

This clonotype was observed a few times. The rearrangement uses TRBV7-9 and TRBJ2-5, with a possible D match to TRBD1 (5 bases). The germline CDR1 and CDR2 sequences are SEHNR and FQNEAQ (reference sequence). The CDR3 extends over 13 amino acids. Deletions cut 5 bases from V and 4 bases from J, with 11 bases between. CDR3 sequence (DNA): TGTGCCAGCAGCCTCGACAGCTCAGAGACCCAGTACTTC. As protein: CASSLDSSETQYF.

In its sample, this clonotype was seen a few times. The gene calls are TRBV20-1 and TRBJ2-7; D unresolved. This CDR3 contains 13 residues. CDR1 and CDR2 from the germline V gene are DFQATT and SNEGSKA (reference sequence). Trimming removed 3 bases at V and 2 bases at J, with 11 bases between. CDR3: CSARASTTYEQYF. For the CDR3, the DNA is TGCAGTGCTAGGGCCTCAACTACCTACGAGCAGTACTTC.

The table lists this clonotype with a few counts. V gene TRBV12-3 or TRBV12-4 combines with J gene TRBJ2-7, with a tentative D call TRBD1 (6 bases). V lost 5 bases and J 9 bases, leaving 20 bases between the germline ends. The CDR3 extends over 14 amino acids. Here the CDR3 reads CASSRTVLNPGQYF. The CDR3 bases are TGTGCCAGCAGTAGGACAGTCTTGAACCCCGGGCAGTACTTC.

The genes are TRBV20-1 and TRBJ2-7; 14 nucleotides agree with TRBD2. J was trimmed by 3 bases and V by 4 bases; bases with no gene match: 14. The CDR3 loop spans 18 amino acids. CDR1 DFQATT and CDR2 SNEGSKA come from the germline V gene (reference sequence). The CDR3 here is CSATDPLDGLAGGYEQYF. DNA of the CDR3: TGCAGTGCTACTGATCCACTAGACGGACTAGCGGGAGGCTACGAGCAGTACTTC.

Turning to this clonotype: At one end the junction does not follow the germline gene, possibly because of a read error. The rearrangement uses TRBV5-6 and TRBJ2-1; TRBD2 agrees at 11 bases. This CDR3 contains 16 residues. Germline CDR1 SGHDT, CDR2 YYEEEE. The CDR3 spells CVSSPQGLAEYNEQFF. The CDR3 DNA reads TGTGTCAGCAGCCCGCAGGGACTAGCGGAGTACAATGAGCAGTTCTTC.

This chain joins TRBV10-2 and TRBJ2-5; D may be TRBD1 (5 bases). Germline V gene lookup returns CDR1 WSHSY and CDR2 SAAADI. The CDR3 has 15 residues. Trimming removed 0 bases from V and 6 bases from J, with 14 bases in between. The CDR3 spells CASSESMTVLKTQYF. The CDR3 region has the DNA TGCGCCAGCAGTGAGTCGATGACAGTTCTGAAGACCCAGTACTTC.

Only a few counts were recorded for this clonotype. Compared with germline, one end of the junction differs, possibly owing to a read error. The rearrangement links TRBV7-3 to TRBJ2-1, with D perhaps matching TRBD2 (5 bases). CDR3 size: 15 residues. Germline-derived CDR1 and CDR2 are SGHTA and FQGTGA. The CDR3 DNA sequence: TGTGCCAGTAGCTTAGCCCCCCGGACTTACAATGAGCAGTTCTTC. Protein product: CASSLAPRTYNEQFF.

V usage is TRBV6-5 and J usage is TRBJ2-4; D is unresolved. This CDR3 is built from 13 residues. Germline CDR1 MNHEY, CDR2 SVGAGI. The V end was cut by 11 bases, the J end by 1 base, with 12 bases between. The CDR3 sequence is CAGAELAKNIQYF. The CDR3 nucleotides read TGTGCCGGTGCGGAGCTGGCCAAAAACATTCAGTACTTC.

This clonotype turned up a few times. The V call is TRBV3-1, the J call TRBJ2-1; D gene unclear. The CDR3 loop spans 13 amino acids. Trimming removed 4 bases from V and 4 bases from J, with 8 bases in between. Germline-derived CDR1 and CDR2 are LGHDT and YNNKEL (reference sequence). The DNA for the CDR3 is TGTGCCAGCAGCCCCTTTCCATACAATGAGCAGTTCTTC. This gives the protein CASSPFPYNEQFF.

This clonotype has just a few counts. This chain links TRBV12-3 or TRBV12-4 with TRBJ2-1; tentatively, D is TRBD1 or TRBD2 (5 bases each). The CDR3 sequence is 16 residues long. Between the trimmed V and J ends, which lost 7 bases and 5 bases, there was a span of 21 bases. The CDR3 coding sequence is TGTGCCAGCACCAACCCCAAGCCTCGGGGCCACAATGAGCAGTTCTTC. Encoded protein: CASTNPKPRGHNEQFF.